This T cell receptor beta chain came from a study of beta chain features in type 1 diabetes. Every bit of the isolated RNA underwent reverse transcription, so sequencing read expressed TCRB transcripts. Generated by immunoSEQ multiplex PCR, the TCRdb table keeps only in-frame clones and is missing some. Of about 220,000 clones in the sample, 11% were seen once. Germline loops: CDR1 SGHNT, CDR2 YENEEA. This CDR3 comprises 16 residues. Losses at the gene ends were 4 bases for V and 4 bases for J; bases not matched to a gene: 5. This chain connects TRBV11-3 to TRBJ2-1; 12 nucleotides line up with TRBD2. This receptor was taken from a man aged 18 to 30 in good health. The material sequenced was central memory CD4+ T cells from blood. The CDR3 DNA reads as TGTGCCAGCAGCTCCCTCGGGACTAGCGGGTACAATGAGCAGTTCTTC. Its protein product is CASSSLGTSGYNEQFF.